This TCR beta chain derives from a study of T cells of healthy individuals. TCRdb fed the 5' RACE reads into MiXCR, producing one record per CDR3 protein. The table has around 100,000 distinct CDR3 sequences, roughly 15% seen once; the top ten hold about 6%. Germline-derived CDR1 and CDR2 are LNHNV and YYDKDF (reference sequence). The CDR3 loop spans 14 amino acids. The V end lost 5 bases, the J end lost 4 bases, and 14 bases lay between the germline ends. This clonotype was seen at least ten times. The chain carries TRBV15 and TRBJ1-2; possible D gene TRBD1, 5 bases. The origin of this receptor is a human donor in good health. The CDR3 nucleotides are TGTGCCACCAGCTCGAAGCGGGACGGCTATGGCTACACCTTC. Protein: CATSSKRDGYGYTF.